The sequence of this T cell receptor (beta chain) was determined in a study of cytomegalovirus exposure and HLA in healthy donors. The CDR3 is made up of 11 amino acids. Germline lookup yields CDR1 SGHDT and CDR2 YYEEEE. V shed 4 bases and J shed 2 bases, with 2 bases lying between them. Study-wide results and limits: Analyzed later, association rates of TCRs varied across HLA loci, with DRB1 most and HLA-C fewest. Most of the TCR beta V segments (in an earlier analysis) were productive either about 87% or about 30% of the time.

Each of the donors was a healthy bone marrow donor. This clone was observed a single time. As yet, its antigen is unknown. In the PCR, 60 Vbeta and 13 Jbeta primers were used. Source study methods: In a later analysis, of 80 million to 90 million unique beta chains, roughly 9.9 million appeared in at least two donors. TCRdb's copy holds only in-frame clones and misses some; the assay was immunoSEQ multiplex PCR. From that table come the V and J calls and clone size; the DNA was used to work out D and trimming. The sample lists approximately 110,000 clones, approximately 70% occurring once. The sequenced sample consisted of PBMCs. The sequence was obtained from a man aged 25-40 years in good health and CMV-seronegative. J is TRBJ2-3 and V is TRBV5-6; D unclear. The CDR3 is CASSHTDTQYF. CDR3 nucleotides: TGTGCCAGCAGCCACACAGATACGCAGTATTTT.